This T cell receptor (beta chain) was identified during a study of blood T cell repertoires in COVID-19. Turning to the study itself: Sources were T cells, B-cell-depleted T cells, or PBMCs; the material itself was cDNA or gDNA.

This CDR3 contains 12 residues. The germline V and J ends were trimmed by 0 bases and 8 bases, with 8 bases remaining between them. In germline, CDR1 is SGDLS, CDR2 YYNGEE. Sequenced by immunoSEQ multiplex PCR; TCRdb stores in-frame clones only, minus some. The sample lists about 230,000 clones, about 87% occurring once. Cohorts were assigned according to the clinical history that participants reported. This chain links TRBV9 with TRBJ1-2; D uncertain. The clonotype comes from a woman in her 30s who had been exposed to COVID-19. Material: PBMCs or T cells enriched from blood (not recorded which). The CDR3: CASSVGGGGYTF. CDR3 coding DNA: TGTGCCAGCAGCGTAGGGGGAGGAGGCTACACCTTC.